One and the same sample provided the 15 T cell receptor beta chains below, sequenced in a study of PD-L1 blockade in urothelial cancer. TCRdb keeps only in-frame clones here, not all; method: immunoSEQ multiplex PCR. Here the sample spans about 90,000 clones, more than 90% being singletons. This specimen was PBMCs, taken around atezolizumab (anti-PD-L1) treatment. Receptors originate from a man between 60 and 75 years old with urothelial cancer.

The J gene is TRBJ2-1, the V gene TRBV9, with 8 bases aligning to TRBD2. Germline V CDR1 and CDR2: SGDLS, YYNGEE. The J segment lost 6 bases and the V segment lost 4 bases, leaving 9 bases of the junction unmatched. This CDR3 contains 15 residues. Here the CDR3 DNA reads TGTGCCAGCAGCACCGATCTAGCGGGCTTCAATGAGCAGTTCTTC. As protein: CASSTDLAGFNEQFF.

This clone was counted once. For the CDR3, the DNA is TGTGCCAGCAAGGTAGCGGGGGACCTGAACACCGGGGAGCTGTTTTTT. Encoded protein: CASKVAGDLNTGELFF. The chain has TRBV27 and TRBJ2-2, with 9 bases matching TRBD2. V gave up 7 bases and J gave up 1 base; unmatched junction bases: 7. Germline assignment: CDR1 MNHEY and CDR2 SMNVEV (reference sequence). The CDR3 is 16 amino acids.

V usage is TRBV6-5 and J usage is TRBJ2-1; 9 positions agree with TRBD1. The CDR3 extends over 15 amino acids. Germline trimming cut 10 bases from V and 4 bases from J; bases unmatched to any gene: 11. Germline CDR1 is MNHEY and CDR2 is SVGAGI. The CDR3, as DNA: TGTGCCACTTCGGCCTGGGACAGGGATTACAATGAGCAGTTCTTC. Protein product: CATSAWDRDYNEQFF.

This clone appeared a few times. Given the absence of the conserved phenylalanine or tryptophan at the CDR3 end, a read error is likely. Because the CDR3's place on the DNA is in doubt, the DNA is left out and the CDR3 is given as listed by TCRdb. This CDR3 is CASSLEGAIVM. The rearrangement uses TRBV28 and TRBJ2-7; TRBD1 was called by the table and not checked on the DNA. The CDR3 is 11 amino acids long, termini counted. Germline CDR1 is MDHEN and CDR2 is SYDVKM.

This clone was detected once. The V call is TRBV11-2, the J call TRBJ1-5; D is unclear. Between the trimmed V and J ends, which lost 1 base and 5 bases, there was a span of 6 bases. The CDR3 is made up of 13 amino acids. Looked up from germline, CDR1 is SGHAT and CDR2 is FQNNGV. CDR3 loop: CASSLGSDQPQHF. In DNA, the CDR3 is TGTGCCAGCAGCTTAGGGTCGGATCAGCCCCAGCATTTT. Based on the CDR3 plus reference TRBV11-2 and TRBJ1-5, the full variable domain is EAGVAQSPRYKIIEKRQSVAFWCNPISGHATLYWYQQILGQGPKLLIQFQNNGVVDDSQLPKDRFSAERLKGVDSTLKIQPAKLEDSAVYLCASSLGSDQPQHFGDGTRLSIL.

The rearrangement uses TRBV10-3 and TRBJ1-1; possibly TRBD1 for D (6 bases). V lost 1 base to trimming and J lost 5 bases, with 11 bases between them. Germline CDR1 and CDR2: ENHRY and SYGVKD. The CDR3 contains 14 residues. The chain's CDR3 is CAISEFGQRTEAFF. DNA of the CDR3: TGTGCCATCAGTGAGTTCGGACAGCGTACTGAAGCTTTCTTT.

V and J are TRBV14 and TRBJ1-1, with a tentative D call TRBD1 (5 bases). CDR3 size: 15 residues. Germline V lookup: CDR1 SGHDN, CDR2 FVKESK. Deletions cut 0 bases from V and 4 bases from J, with 12 bases between. The CDR3 DNA follows: TGTGCCAGCAGCCAAGACATGGGGCACGGCACTGAAGCTTTCTTT. Residues: CASSQDMGHGTEAFF.

The V call is TRBV19, the J call TRBJ2-3, with 14 nucleotides matching TRBD2. V gave up 3 bases and J gave up 4 bases; unmatched junction bases: 3. CDR3 length equals 16 residues. Germline V CDR1 and CDR2: LNHDA, SQIVND (reference sequence). CDR3 coding DNA: TGTGCCAGTAGTATCAGGGGACTAGCGGGAGCAGATACGCAGTATTTT. This gives the protein CASSIRGLAGADTQYF.

This clone came up once. The chain is built from TRBV7-2 and TRBJ2-5; D is unclear. The CDR3 contains 15 residues. V lost 2 bases and J 1 base, leaving 11 bases between the germline ends. Germline V lookup: CDR1 SGHTA, CDR2 FQGNSA. CDR3 coding DNA: TGTGCCAGCAGCTTATCAGGTTTGGTCCAAGAGACCCAGTACTTC. It yields the protein CASSLSGLVQETQYF. Based on the CDR3 plus reference TRBV7-2 and TRBJ2-5, the full variable domain is GAGVSQSPSNKVTEKGKDVELRCDPISGHTALYWYRQSLGQGLEFLIYFQGNSAPDKSGLPSDRFSAERTGGSVSTLTIQRTQQEDSAVYLCASSLSGLVQETQYFGPGTRLLVL.

The V call is TRBV7-3, the J call TRBJ2-1; 9 nucleotides agree with TRBD2. V shed 4 bases, J shed 7 bases, and the junction held 5 bases outside the gene matches. The CDR3 sequence is 14 residues long. Germline assignment: CDR1 SGHTA and CDR2 FQGTGA. The CDR3 loop is CASSWVAGVNEQFF. The CDR3 nucleotides read TGTGCCAGCAGCTGGGTAGCGGGGGTGAATGAGCAGTTCTTC.

The chain carries TRBV10-3 and TRBJ2-7; TRBD2 matches at 10 bases. With 5 bases clipped from V and 8 bases from J, the junction kept 9 bases outside the gene matches. Germline V gives CDR1 ENHRY, CDR2 SYGVKD. The length of the CDR3 is 14 residues. The CDR3 reads CAISTLAGEFKQYF. CDR3 sequence (DNA): TGTGCCATCAGTACCCTAGCGGGAGAATTCAAGCAGTACTTC.

The chain is built from TRBV5-1 and TRBJ1-1, with a possible D match to TRBD1 (5 bases). Trimming removed 4 bases from V and 4 bases from J, with 17 bases in between. The germline CDR1 and CDR2 sequences are SGHRS and YFSETQ. The CDR3 consists of 15 residues. CDR3 region: CASSTGQVPATEAFF. The DNA for the CDR3 is TGCGCCAGCAGCACAGGTCAGGTCCCGGCCACTGAAGCTTTCTTT.

V is TRBV18 and J is TRBJ2-7; the D is unclear. V dropped 5 bases and J dropped 4 bases, with 15 bases sitting between them. Germline-derived CDR1 and CDR2 are KGHSH and LQKENI. This CDR3 has 14 residues. CDR3 region: CASSSGRLEYEQYF. The CDR3 DNA is TGTGCCAGCTCATCGGGTCGCTTGGAGTACGAGCAGTACTTC.

The gene calls are TRBV11-3 and TRBJ1-4; no reliable D call. The V gene lost 0 bases and the J gene lost 8 bases, with 16 bases spanning the gap. Germline CDR1 SGHNT, CDR2 YENEEA. This CDR3 comprises 16 residues. The CDR3 DNA sequence: TGTGCCAGCAGCTTAGATCATCACCCAAAGCGGGAAAAACTGTTTTTT. Its translation: CASSLDHHPKREKLFF.

This chain connects TRBV7-6 to TRBJ2-1; 12 bases align to TRBD2. The CDR3 covers 15 residues. In germline, CDR1 is SGHVS, CDR2 FNYEAQ. After removal of 5 bases from V and 6 bases from J, the junction contained 5 bases not matched to a gene. This CDR3 reads CASSPWTSGANEQFF. In DNA, the CDR3 is TGTGCCAGCAGCCCCTGGACTAGCGGGGCCAATGAGCAGTTCTTC. The full variable domain, completed using reference TRBV7-6 and TRBJ2-1, is GAGVSQSPRYKVTKRGQDVALRCDPISGHVSLYWYRQALGQGPEFLTYFNYEAQQDKSGLPNDRFSAERPEGSISTLTIQRTEQRDSAMYRCASSPWTSGANEQFFGPGTRLTVL.